The 11 T cell receptor beta chains in this list originate from one sample, sequenced in a study of blood T cell repertoires in COVID-19. TCRdb's copy holds only in-frame clones and misses some; the assay was immunoSEQ multiplex PCR. The sample carries under 300,000 clones, roughly 89% recorded once. Sequencing was done on a sample of peripheral blood. The source is a woman aged 55 to 70 with COVID-19, enrolled during active disease.

The rearrangement joins TRBV6-2 or TRBV6-3 to TRBJ2-1, with TRBD1 identical over 8 bases. This CDR3 spans 15 amino acids. V lost 2 bases and J lost 0; bases outside the gene matches: 0. CDR1 is MNHEY and CDR2 is SVGEGT in the germline V gene. The CDR3 is CASSYQGASYNEQFF. The CDR3 nucleotides are TGTGCCAGCAGTTACCAGGGGGCCTCCTACAATGAGCAGTTCTTC.

This chain connects TRBV9 to TRBJ1-1; D might be TRBD1 (6 bases). Germline V lookup: CDR1 SGDLS, CDR2 YYNGEE. The V and J ends lost 2 bases and 1 base respectively, with 9 bases between them. The CDR3 extends over 14 amino acids. CDR3 bases: TGTGCCAGCAGCGTTCGGACAGAGAACACTGAAGCTTTCTTT. Translated, it gives CASSVRTENTEAFF.

The count of this clone is one. The chain has TRBV7-9 and TRBJ2-1; perhaps TRBD1 as D (6 bases). Trimming shortened V by 7 bases and J by 0 bases, and 13 bases separated the two germline ends. CDR3 length: 15 residues. CDR1 and CDR2 from the germline V gene are SEHNR and FQNEAQ (reference sequence). The CDR3 sequence is CASTKDRGSYNEQFF. Here the CDR3 DNA reads TGTGCCAGCACCAAGGACAGAGGCTCCTACAATGAGCAGTTCTTC.

This rearrangement joins TRBV3-1 (or the pseudogene TRBV3-2) to TRBJ1-2, with D possibly TRBD1 on 5 matching bases. Trimming left V 0 bases short and J 7 bases short, with 21 bases between. The CDR3 loop spans 17 amino acids. From germline, CDR1 is LGHDT and CDR2 YNNKEL (reference sequence). CDR3 bases: TGTGCCAGCAGCCAAGACTCCGGGGGAACAGCTTTGAGTGGCTACACCTTC. It is translated as CASSQDSGGTALSGYTF.

V is TRBV4-3 and J is TRBJ1-6; TRBD1 aligns across 11 bases. This CDR3 contains 16 residues. Germline values: CDR1 LGHNA, CDR2 YSLEER. The J segment lost 9 bases and the V segment lost 0 bases, leaving 4 bases of the junction unmatched. CDR3 loop: CASSQDLGTGGSPLHF. As DNA, the CDR3 is TGCGCCAGCAGCCAAGATTTGGGGACAGGGGGTTCACCCCTCCACTTT.

The rearrangement uses TRBV7-2 and TRBJ2-1; 7 bases map to TRBD1. Trimming at V came to 5 bases and at J to 0 bases, leaving 4 bases not matched to a gene. The CDR3 runs to 15 residues. The germline CDR1 and CDR2 sequences are SGHTA and FQGNSA. The CDR3 is CASSPDRSSYNEQFF. The CDR3 DNA reads TGTGCCAGCAGCCCGGACAGGAGCTCCTACAATGAGCAGTTCTTC.

This rearrangement joins TRBV11-2 to TRBJ1-2; D is possibly TRBD1 (5 bases). The CDR3 totals 14 residues. The V end lost 6 bases, the J end lost 2 bases, and 13 bases lay between the germline ends. Germline V gives CDR1 SGHAT, CDR2 FQNNGV. As DNA, the CDR3 is TGTGCCAGCAGATCCATCAGGGAAAACTATGGCTACACCTTC. It yields the protein CASRSIRENYGYTF.

The chain uses TRBV5-4 and TRBJ1-1; D gene ambiguous. CDR1 and CDR2 from the germline V gene are SGHNT and YYREEE (reference sequence). The CDR3 totals 13 residues. Trimming cost V 1 base and J 5 bases, with 9 bases left between them. CDR3 DNA sequence: TGTGCCAGCAGCTTGACTTCGGAGACTGAAGCTTTCTTT. This sequence encodes CASSLTSETEAFF.

The genes are TRBV12-3 or TRBV12-4 and TRBJ1-1, with D perhaps matching TRBD1 (6 bases). The V gene lost 7 bases and the J gene lost 3 bases, with 12 bases spanning the gap. CDR3 length: 13 amino acids. The DNA of the CDR3 is TGTGCCAGCAAGATATCAGGGGACACTGAAGCTTTCTTT. Amino acids: CASKISGDTEAFF.

V is TRBV5-4 and J is TRBJ2-5; possibly TRBD2 for D (6 bases). There are 14 residues in the CDR3. Germline CDR1 is SGHNT and CDR2 is YYREEE (reference sequence). V lost 7 bases to trimming and J lost 1 base, with 14 bases between them. CDR3 loop: CASAGRGIQETQYF. The CDR3 region has the DNA TGTGCCAGCGCTGGGCGCGGGATCCAAGAGACCCAGTACTTC.

In its sample, this clone was seen once. The chain has TRBV5-4 and TRBJ1-3; D unclear. The ends were cut back, 4 bases at V and 2 bases at J, with 7 bases in the middle. CDR3 length: 13 residues. Germline values: CDR1 SGHNT, CDR2 YYREEE (reference sequence). CDR3 residues: CASSPEPGNTIYF. CDR3 nucleotide sequence: TGTGCCAGCAGCCCCGAGCCTGGAAACACCATATATTTT. The full variable domain, with the rest looked up from reference TRBV5-4 and TRBJ1-3, is ETGVTQSPTHLIKTRGQQVTLRCSSQSGHNTVSWYQQALGQGPQFIFQYYREEENGRGNFPPRFSGLQFPNYSSELNVNALELDDSALYLCASSPEPGNTIYFGEGSWLTVV.